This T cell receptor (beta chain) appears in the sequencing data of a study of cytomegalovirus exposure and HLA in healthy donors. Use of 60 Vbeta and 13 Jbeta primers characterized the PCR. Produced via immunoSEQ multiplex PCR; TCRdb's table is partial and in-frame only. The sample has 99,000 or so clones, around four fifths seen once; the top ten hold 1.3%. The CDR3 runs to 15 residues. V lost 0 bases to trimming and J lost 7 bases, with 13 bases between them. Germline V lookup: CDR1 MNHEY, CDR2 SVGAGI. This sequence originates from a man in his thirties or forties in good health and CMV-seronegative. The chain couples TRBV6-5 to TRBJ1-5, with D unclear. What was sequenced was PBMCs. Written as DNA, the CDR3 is TGTGCCAGCAGTTACTCACGAGGGTTCGGACAGCCCCAGCATTTT. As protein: CASSYSRGFGQPQHF.